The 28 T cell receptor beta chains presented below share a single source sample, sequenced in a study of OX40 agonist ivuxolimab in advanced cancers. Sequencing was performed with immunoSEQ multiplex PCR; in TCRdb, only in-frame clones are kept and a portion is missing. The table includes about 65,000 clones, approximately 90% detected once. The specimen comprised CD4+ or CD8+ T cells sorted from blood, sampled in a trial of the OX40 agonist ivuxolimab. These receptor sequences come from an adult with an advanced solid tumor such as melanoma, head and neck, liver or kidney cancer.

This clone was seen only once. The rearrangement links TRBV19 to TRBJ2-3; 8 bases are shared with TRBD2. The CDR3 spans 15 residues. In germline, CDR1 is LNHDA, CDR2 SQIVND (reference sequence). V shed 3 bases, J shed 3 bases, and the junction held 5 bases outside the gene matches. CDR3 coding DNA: TGTGCCAGTAGTATGGGGCGGGGGGCTACAGATACGCAGTATTTT. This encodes CASSMGRGATDTQYF.

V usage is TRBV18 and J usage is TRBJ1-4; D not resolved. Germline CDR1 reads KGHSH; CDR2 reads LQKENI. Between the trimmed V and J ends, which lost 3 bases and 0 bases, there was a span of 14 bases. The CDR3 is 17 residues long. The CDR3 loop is CASSPYATHATNEKLFF. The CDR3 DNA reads TGTGCCAGCTCACCGTATGCCACCCATGCAACTAATGAAAAACTGTTTTTT. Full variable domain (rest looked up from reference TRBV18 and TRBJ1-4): NAGVMQNPRHLVRRRGQEARLRCSPMKGHSHVYWYRQLPEEGLKFMVYLQKENIIDESGMPKERFSAEFPKEGPSILRIQQVVRGDSAAYFCASSPYATHATNEKLFFGSGTQLSVL.

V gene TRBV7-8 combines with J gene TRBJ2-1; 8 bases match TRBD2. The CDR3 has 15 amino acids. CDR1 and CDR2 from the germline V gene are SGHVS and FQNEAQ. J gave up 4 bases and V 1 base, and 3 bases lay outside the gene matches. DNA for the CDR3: TGTGCCAGCAGCTTAGGGCGGGGGGAGTACAATGAGCAGTTCTTC. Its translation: CASSLGRGEYNEQFF.

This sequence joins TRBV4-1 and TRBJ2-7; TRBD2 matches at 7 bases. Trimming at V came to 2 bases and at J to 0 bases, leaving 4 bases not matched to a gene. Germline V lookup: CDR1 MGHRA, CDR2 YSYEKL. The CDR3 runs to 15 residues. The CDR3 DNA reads TGCGCCAGCAGCCAATTTCCGGGGGGCTCCTACGAGCAGTACTTC. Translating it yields CASSQFPGGSYEQYF.

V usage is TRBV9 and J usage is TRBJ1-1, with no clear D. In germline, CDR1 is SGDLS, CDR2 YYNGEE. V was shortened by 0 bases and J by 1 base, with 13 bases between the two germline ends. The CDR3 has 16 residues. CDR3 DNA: TGTGCCAGCAGCGTAGTGTCGAGCCTCGGGAACACTGAAGCTTTCTTT. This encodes CASSVVSSLGNTEAFF.

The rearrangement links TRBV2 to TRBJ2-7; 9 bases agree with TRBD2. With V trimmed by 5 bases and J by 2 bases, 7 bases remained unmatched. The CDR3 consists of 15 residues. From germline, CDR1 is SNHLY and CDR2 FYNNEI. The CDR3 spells CASSQGASGAYEQYF. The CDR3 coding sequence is TGTGCCAGCAGTCAGGGTGCTAGCGGGGCCTACGAGCAGTACTTC.

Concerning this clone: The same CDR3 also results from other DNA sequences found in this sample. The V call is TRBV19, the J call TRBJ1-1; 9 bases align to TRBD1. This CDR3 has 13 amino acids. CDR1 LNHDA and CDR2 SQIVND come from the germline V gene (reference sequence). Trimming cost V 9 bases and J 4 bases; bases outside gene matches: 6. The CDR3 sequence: CASGQGRRTEAFF. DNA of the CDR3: TGTGCCAGCGGACAGGGGAGGCGCACTGAAGCTTTCTTT.

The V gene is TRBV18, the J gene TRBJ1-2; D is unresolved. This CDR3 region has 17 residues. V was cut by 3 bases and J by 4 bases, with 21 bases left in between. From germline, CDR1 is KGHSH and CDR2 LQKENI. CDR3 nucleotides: TGTGCCAGCTCACCCACCCTCAGCCAGAGAAGGTCCTATGGCTACACCTTC. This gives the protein CASSPTLSQRRSYGYTF.

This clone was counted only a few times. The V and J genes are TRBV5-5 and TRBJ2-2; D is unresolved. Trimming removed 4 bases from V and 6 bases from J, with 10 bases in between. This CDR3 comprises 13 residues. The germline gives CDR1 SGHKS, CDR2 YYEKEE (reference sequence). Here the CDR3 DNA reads TGTGCCAGCAGCCCCCGATTGGCCGGGGAGCTGTTTTTT. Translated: CASSPRLAGELFF.

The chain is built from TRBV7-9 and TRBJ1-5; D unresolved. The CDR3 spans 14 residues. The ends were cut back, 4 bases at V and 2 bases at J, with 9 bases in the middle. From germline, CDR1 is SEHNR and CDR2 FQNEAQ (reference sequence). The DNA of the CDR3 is TGTGCCAGCAGCTCTAACCGGGGCAATCAGCCCCAGCATTTT. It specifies CASSSNRGNQPQHF.

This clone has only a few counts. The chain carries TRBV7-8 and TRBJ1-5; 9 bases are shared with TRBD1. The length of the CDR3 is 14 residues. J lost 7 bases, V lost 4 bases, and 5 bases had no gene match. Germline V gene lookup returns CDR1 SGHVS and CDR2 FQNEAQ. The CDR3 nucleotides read TGTGCCAGCAGCTCTGGGACAGGGTACCAGCCCCAGCATTTT. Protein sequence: CASSSGTGYQPQHF.

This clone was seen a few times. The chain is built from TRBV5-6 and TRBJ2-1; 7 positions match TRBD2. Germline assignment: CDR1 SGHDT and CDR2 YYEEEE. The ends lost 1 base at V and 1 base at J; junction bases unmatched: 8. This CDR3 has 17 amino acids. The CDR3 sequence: CASSLLAGAESYNEQFF. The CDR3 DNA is TGTGCCAGCAGCTTGCTTGCGGGAGCCGAATCCTACAATGAGCAGTTCTTC.

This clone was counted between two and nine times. The CDR3 region has the DNA TGTGCCAGCCTCACCGGGACAGGCCATTCACCCCTCCACTTT. Its protein product is CASLTGTGHSPLHF. This chain connects TRBV18 to TRBJ1-6; 8 bases align to TRBD1. The V segment lost 8 bases and the J segment 8 bases; nucleotides outside the gene matches: 8. The CDR3 consists of 14 residues. Germline CDR1 and CDR2: KGHSH and LQKENI.

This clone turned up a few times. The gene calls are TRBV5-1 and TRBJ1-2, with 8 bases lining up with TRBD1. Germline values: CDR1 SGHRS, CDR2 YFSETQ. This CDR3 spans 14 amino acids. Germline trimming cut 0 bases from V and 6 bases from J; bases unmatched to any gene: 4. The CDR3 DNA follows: TGCGCCAGCAGCTTGGTCGCCAGGGGGCATGGCTACACCTTC. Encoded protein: CASSLVARGHGYTF.

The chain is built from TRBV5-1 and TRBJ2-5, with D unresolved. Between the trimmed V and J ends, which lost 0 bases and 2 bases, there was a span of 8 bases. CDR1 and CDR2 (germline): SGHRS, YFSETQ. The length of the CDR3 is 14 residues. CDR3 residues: CASSLGYKQETQYF. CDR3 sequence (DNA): TGCGCCAGCAGCTTGGGTTATAAACAAGAGACCCAGTACTTC.

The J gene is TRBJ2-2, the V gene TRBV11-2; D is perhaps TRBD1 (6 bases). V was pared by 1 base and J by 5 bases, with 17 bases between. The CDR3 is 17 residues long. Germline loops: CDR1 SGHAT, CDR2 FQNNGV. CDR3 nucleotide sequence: TGTGCCAGCAGCTTAGTTCGGGACACCGGTCCGACCGGGGAGCTGTTTTTT. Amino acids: CASSLVRDTGPTGELFF.

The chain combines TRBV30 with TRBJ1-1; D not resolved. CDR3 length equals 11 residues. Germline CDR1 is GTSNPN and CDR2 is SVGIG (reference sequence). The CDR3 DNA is TGTAAGCCGGGATTTAACACTGAAGCTTTCTTT. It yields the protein CKPGFNTEAFF.

As DNA, the CDR3 is TGTGCCAGCATTACCCCCCTCCTAGCTACCAAGACCTACGAGCAGTACTTC. This codes for CASITPLLATKTYEQYF. The chain employs TRBV21-1 and TRBJ2-7; no DNA check was done on the table's D call, TRBD2. TRBV21-1 is a known pseudogene. The CDR3 extends over 17 amino acids.

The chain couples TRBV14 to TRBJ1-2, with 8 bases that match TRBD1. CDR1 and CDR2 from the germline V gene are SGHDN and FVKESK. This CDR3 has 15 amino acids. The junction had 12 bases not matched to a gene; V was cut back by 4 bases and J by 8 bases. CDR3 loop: CASSRLDRDLFGYTF. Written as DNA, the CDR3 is TGTGCCAGCAGCCGGCTGGACAGGGACCTCTTCGGCTACACCTTC. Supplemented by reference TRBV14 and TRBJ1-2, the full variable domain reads EAGVTQFPSHSVIEKGQTVTLRCDPISGHDNLYWYRRVMGKEIKFLLHFVKESKQDESGMPNNRFLAERTGGTYSTLKVQPAELEDSGVYFCASSRLDRDLFGYTFGSGTRLTVV.

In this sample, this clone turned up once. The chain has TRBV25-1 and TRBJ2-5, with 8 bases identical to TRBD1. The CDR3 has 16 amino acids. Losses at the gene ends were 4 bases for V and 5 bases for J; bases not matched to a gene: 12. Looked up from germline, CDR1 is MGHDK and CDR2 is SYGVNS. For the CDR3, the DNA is TGTGCCAGCAGTGTAGACCCGGGACAGGTTTCCGAGACCCAGTACTTC. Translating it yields CASSVDPGQVSETQYF.

CDR3 nucleotides: TGTGCCACCAGCAGAGAAAAGGGGCAAAGCTATGGCTACACCTTC. It codes for CATSREKGQSYGYTF. The chain joins TRBV15 to TRBJ1-2; the D gene is possibly TRBD1 (5 bases). There are 15 residues in the CDR3. Germline assignment: CDR1 LNHNV and CDR2 YYDKDF (reference sequence). V dropped 0 bases and J dropped 4 bases, with 12 bases sitting between them.

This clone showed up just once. The CDR3 bases are TGTGCCAGCAGCTTAGAACAGACTGGAAACACCATATATTTT. This translates into CASSLEQTGNTIYF. This chain links TRBV7-8 with TRBJ1-3; D is uncertain. V shed 1 base and J shed 2 bases, with 6 bases lying between them. Looked up from germline, CDR1 is SGHVS and CDR2 is FQNEAQ. The CDR3 extends over 14 amino acids.

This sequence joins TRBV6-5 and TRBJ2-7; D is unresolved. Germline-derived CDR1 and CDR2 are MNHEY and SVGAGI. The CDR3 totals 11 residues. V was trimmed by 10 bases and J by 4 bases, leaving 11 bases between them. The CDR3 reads CATQFQYEQYF. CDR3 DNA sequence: TGTGCCACCCAATTTCAATACGAGCAGTACTTC.

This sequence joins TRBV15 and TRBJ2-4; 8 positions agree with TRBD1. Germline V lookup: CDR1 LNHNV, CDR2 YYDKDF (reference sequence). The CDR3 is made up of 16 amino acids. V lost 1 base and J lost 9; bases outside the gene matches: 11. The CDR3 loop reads CATSRASGTGFGIQYF. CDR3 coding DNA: TGTGCCACCAGCAGAGCTTCCGGGACAGGCTTTGGCATTCAGTACTTC.

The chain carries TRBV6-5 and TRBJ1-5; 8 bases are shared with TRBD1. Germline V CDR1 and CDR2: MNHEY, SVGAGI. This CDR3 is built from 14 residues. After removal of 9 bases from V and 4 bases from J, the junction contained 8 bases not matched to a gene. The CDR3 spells CASDQGAGNQPQHF. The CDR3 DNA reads TGTGCCAGTGACCAGGGGGCGGGAAATCAGCCCCAGCATTTT.

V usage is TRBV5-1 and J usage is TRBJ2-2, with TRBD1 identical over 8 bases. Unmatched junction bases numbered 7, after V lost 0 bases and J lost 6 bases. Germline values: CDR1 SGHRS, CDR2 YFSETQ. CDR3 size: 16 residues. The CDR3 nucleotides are TGCGCCAGCAGCTTGGCAGGGGGCGAATTGGCCGGGGAGCTGTTTTTT. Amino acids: CASSLAGGELAGELFF.

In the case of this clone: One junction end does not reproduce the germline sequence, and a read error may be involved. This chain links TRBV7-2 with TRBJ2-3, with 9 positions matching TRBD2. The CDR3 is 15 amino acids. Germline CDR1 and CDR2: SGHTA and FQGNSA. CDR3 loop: CASSVAGVRTDTQYF. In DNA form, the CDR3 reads TGTGCCAGCAGCGTAGCGGGGGTCCGCACAGATACGCAGTATTTT.

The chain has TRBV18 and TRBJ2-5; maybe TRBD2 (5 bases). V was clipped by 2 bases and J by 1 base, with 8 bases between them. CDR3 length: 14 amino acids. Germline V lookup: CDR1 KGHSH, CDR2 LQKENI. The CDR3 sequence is CASSPGRSQETQYF. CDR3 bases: TGTGCCAGCTCACCAGGGAGATCCCAAGAGACCCAGTACTTC.